One and the same sample provided the 32 T cell receptor beta chains below, sequenced in a study of vaccination and CD4 T cells after COVID-19. Treatment indicated: 10-day PBMC culture with coronavirus spike peptide pools or control peptides (ViraFEST assay). Oncomine TCR Beta short-read sequencing was applied to DNA from cultured CD4+ T cells. TCRdb processed the PCR reads anew with MiXCR; each CDR3 protein has one entry. The data contain around 8,100 distinct CDR3 sequences, 61% of them singletons. Their recognized antigens are unknown. Sequencing was performed on cultured CD4+ T cells from blood, taken after SARS-CoV-2 vaccination. The receptors were gathered from a human donor with COVID-19.

Here the CDR3 DNA reads TGTGCCAGCAGTTTATGGGGGGCGCGTGATCAGCCCCAGCATTTT. Translation gives CASSLWGARDQPQHF. The chain joins TRBV6-5 to TRBJ1-5, with a weak D call TRBD1 (6 bases). V shed 4 bases and J shed 5 bases, with 15 bases lying between them. This CDR3 has 15 amino acids. The germline V gene encodes CDR1 MNHEY and CDR2 SVGAGI.

The chain employs TRBV7-6 and TRBJ1-3; D gene uncertain. Germline lookup yields CDR1 SGHVS and CDR2 FNYEAQ. The CDR3 extends over 18 amino acids. V was shortened by 1 base and J by 1 base, with 17 bases between the two germline ends. This chain's CDR3 is CASSLEPPPDRSGNTIYF. The DNA for the CDR3 is TGTGCCAGCAGCTTAGAACCCCCCCCTGATCGGTCTGGAAACACCATATATTTT.

The chain couples TRBV19 to TRBJ1-6; unclear D gene. Per germline, CDR1 LNHDA and CDR2 SQIVND (reference sequence). With 6 bases removed from V and 0 bases from J, the gap between germline ends came to 9 bases. This CDR3 has 15 amino acids. The CDR3 DNA reads TGTGCCAGTAGCCCGGGCAGCTCCTATAATTCACCCCTCCACTTT. It is translated as CASSPGSSYNSPLHF.

The CDR3 sequence: CASSYSSTEAFF. The CDR3 DNA reads as TGTGCCAGCAGTTACTCGAGCACTGAAGCTTTCTTT. The V call is TRBV6-5, the J call TRBJ1-1, with D unclear. The CDR3 has 12 residues. The germline V gene has CDR1 MNHEY and CDR2 SVGAGI. V dropped 0 bases and J dropped 4 bases, with 3 bases sitting between them.

The chain links TRBV10-2 to TRBJ2-5; TRBD2 is a possible D gene (5 bases). The germline V gene encodes CDR1 WSHSY and CDR2 SAAADI. The V end was cut by 5 bases, the J end by 1 base, with 14 bases between. The CDR3 covers 15 residues. CDR3 nucleotide sequence: TGCGCCAGCAGTCATCTAGCCTGGGCCCAAGAGACCCAGTACTTC. Encoded protein: CASSHLAWAQETQYF.

The chain recombines TRBV9 with TRBJ2-5, with a possible D match to TRBD2 (6 bases). The CDR3 has 14 amino acids. Germline CDR1 is SGDLS and CDR2 is YYNGEE. The germline V and J ends were trimmed by 4 bases and 5 bases, with 15 bases remaining between them. The CDR3 region is CASSQDVAGETQYF. CDR3 sequence (DNA): TGTGCCAGCAGCCAGGACGTCGCGGGGGAGACCCAGTACTTC. Supplemented by reference TRBV9 and TRBJ2-5, the full variable domain reads DSGVTQTPKHLITATGQRVTLRCSPRSGDLSVYWYQQSLDQGLQFLIQYYNGEERAKGNILERFSAQQFPDLHSELNLSSLELGDSALYFCASSQDVAGETQYFGPGTRLLVL.

The V call is TRBV24-1, the J call TRBJ1-2, with TRBD1 identical over 7 bases. After removal of 4 bases from V and 7 bases from J, the junction contained 5 bases not matched to a gene. Germline V CDR1 and CDR2: KGHDR, SFDVKD. The CDR3 has 13 residues. In DNA form, the CDR3 reads TGTGCCACCAGTGACCGACAGGGTCGTGGCTACACCTTC. Translating it yields CATSDRQGRGYTF.

As to this clonotype: A far larger clone is one base from this, pointing to a likely read error. CDR3 loop: CASSQDPPGISYGQYF. The CDR3 DNA sequence: TGCGCCAGCAGCCAAGATCCCCCGGGTATTTCCTACGGGCAGTACTTC. V gene TRBV7-2 combines with J gene TRBJ2-7; D not certain. Germline CDR1 SGHTA, CDR2 FQGNSA. This CDR3 has 16 residues.

This chain links TRBV7-9 with TRBJ1-2, with D uncertain. V was pared by 2 bases and J by 2 bases, with 15 bases between. CDR1 is SEHNR, CDR2 FQNEAQ, per germline (reference sequence). This CDR3 has 16 residues. CDR3 in DNA: TGTGCCAGCAGCTTATTGGTGGGAACCCCGAACTATGGCTACACCTTC. As protein: CASSLLVGTPNYGYTF. Based on the CDR3 plus reference TRBV7-9 and TRBJ1-2, the full variable domain is DTGVSQNPRHKITKRGQNVTFRCDPISEHNRLYWYRQTLGQGPEFLTYFQNEAQLEKSRLLSDRFSAERPKGSFSTLEIQRTEQGDSAMYLCASSLLVGTPNYGYTFGSGTRLTVV.

The chain recombines TRBV6-4 with TRBJ2-7, with D perhaps TRBD1 or TRBD2 (7 bases each). CDR1 and CDR2 from the germline V gene are MRHNA and SNTAGT. Trimming stripped 6 bases from V and 7 bases from J, with 16 bases between. The CDR3 length is 13 residues. In DNA form, the CDR3 reads TGTGCCAGCAGGTCAGGGAGGGGGCGGGAGCAGTACTTC. This translates into CASRSGRGREQYF.

The rearrangement joins TRBV19 to TRBJ1-5, with D unclear. Trimming took 9 bases from V and 2 from J, leaving 11 bases between them. Germline V gene sequence: CDR1 LNHDA, CDR2 SQIVND (reference sequence). This CDR3 contains 13 residues. In nucleotides, the CDR3 is TGTGCCAGCCAGAGCGGGGGCAATCAGCCCCAGCATTTT. Translated: CASQSGGNQPQHF.

The V call is TRBV20-1, the J call TRBJ2-5, with unresolved D. In germline, CDR1 is DFQATT, CDR2 SNEGSKA (reference sequence). V lost 5 bases, J lost 2 bases, and 12 bases lay in between. This CDR3 region has 13 residues. The CDR3, as DNA: TGCAGTGCTCGAGTGGGGTGGCAAGAGACCCAGTACTTC. Its translation is CSARVGWQETQYF.

V gene TRBV7-8 combines with J gene TRBJ1-1; D might be TRBD1 (5 bases). CDR1 SGHVS and CDR2 FQNEAQ come from the germline V gene. V dropped 1 base and J dropped 6 bases, with 12 bases sitting between them. The length of the CDR3 is 14 residues. The CDR3 DNA is TGTGCCAGCAGCTTAGTAAGTGGGGGGTCTGAAGCTTTCTTT. Amino acids: CASSLVSGGSEAFF.

This chain links TRBV20-1 with TRBJ1-6; TRBD1 might be the D (5 bases). This CDR3 contains 15 residues. V was pared by 1 base and J by 1 base, with 8 bases between. CDR1 and CDR2 from the germline V gene are DFQATT and SNEGSKA (reference sequence). As DNA, the CDR3 is TGCAGTGCTAGAGCGAGGGGATCCTATAATTCACCCCTCCACTTT. It translates to CSARARGSYNSPLHF.

The V and J genes are TRBV19 and TRBJ1-1; the D gene is possibly TRBD1 (5 bases). The germline V and J ends were trimmed by 1 base and 7 bases, with 7 bases remaining between them. This CDR3 is built from 12 residues. In germline, CDR1 is LNHDA, CDR2 SQIVND (reference sequence). In DNA, the CDR3 is TGTGCCAGTAGTATAGTCGACAGTGAAGCTTTCTTT. This sequence encodes CASSIVDSEAFF.

This clonotype is termed medium-sized. The rearrangement links TRBV12-3 or TRBV12-4 to TRBJ1-2; weak D call: TRBD1 (5 bases). The CDR3 length is 13 residues. V lost 3 bases and J 2 bases, leaving 7 bases between the germline ends. The CDR3 sequence: CASSFAGNYGYTF. The CDR3 DNA reads TGTGCCAGCAGTTTTGCAGGGAACTATGGCTACACCTTC.

V is TRBV25-1 and J is TRBJ2-3; D tentatively fits TRBD1 or TRBD2 (6 bases each). This CDR3 contains 12 residues. CDR1 is MGHDK, CDR2 SYGVNS, per germline. V was cut by 6 bases and J by 4 bases, with 8 bases left in between. The CDR3 bases are TGTGCCAGCAGGGGGGGCTCAGATACGCAGTATTTT. This sequence encodes CASRGGSDTQYF.

V and J are TRBV7-3 and TRBJ2-5; D is possibly TRBD1 or TRBD2 (5 bases each). The CDR3 is made up of 13 amino acids. Germline-derived CDR1 and CDR2 are SGHTA and FQGTGA. Trimming stripped 5 bases from V and 0 bases from J, with 7 bases between. The CDR3 region has the DNA TGTGCCAGCAGCCAGGGACACCAAGAGACCCAGTACTTC. This codes for CASSQGHQETQYF.

This clonotype was counted between two and nine times. This chain uses TRBV20-1 with TRBJ2-2; perhaps TRBD2 as D (6 bases). This CDR3 comprises 14 residues. V was pared by 6 bases and J by 5 bases, with 16 bases between. Germline CDR1 is DFQATT and CDR2 is SNEGSKA (reference sequence). The CDR3 region is CSAEDGGETGELFF. The CDR3 DNA reads TGCAGTGCCGAAGACGGGGGTGAGACCGGGGAGCTGTTTTTT.

The chain has TRBV5-4 and TRBJ2-2; no clear D gene. The germline CDR1 and CDR2 sequences are SGHNT and YYREEE (reference sequence). CDR3 length equals 12 residues. V dropped 4 bases and J dropped 1 base, with 2 bases sitting between them. Here the CDR3 reads CASSLNTGELFF. The DNA of the CDR3 is TGTGCCAGCAGCCTGAACACCGGGGAGCTGTTTTTT.

This chain links TRBV20-1 with TRBJ1-5; D ambiguous. Germline V lookup: CDR1 DFQATT, CDR2 SNEGSKA (reference sequence). This CDR3 comprises 14 residues. Trimming pared 0 bases from V and 0 bases from J, leaving 6 bases between. This CDR3 reads CSAREGNSNQPQHF. The DNA of the CDR3 is TGCAGTGCTAGAGAGGGGAATAGCAATCAGCCCCAGCATTTT.

The CDR3 DNA is TGTGCCAGCTCCTCAGGCTCGAAAGGTCCCACTGAAGCTTTCTTT. This sequence encodes CASSSGSKGPTEAFF. This chain links TRBV27 with TRBJ1-1, with no clear D. Germline V lookup: CDR1 MNHEY, CDR2 SMNVEV (reference sequence). The V and J ends lost 8 bases and 4 bases respectively, with 20 bases between them. CDR3 length: 15 residues.

This clonotype showed up just a few times. The V call is TRBV6-2 or TRBV6-3, the J call TRBJ2-7; 12 positions agree with TRBD2. Germline V gene data show CDR1 as MNHEY and CDR2 as SVGEGT. The trim removed 6 bases at V and 1 base at J, leaving 4 bases unmatched. The CDR3 loop spans 15 amino acids. CDR3 region: CASRPGLAGSYEQYF. Here the CDR3 DNA reads TGTGCCAGCAGACCCGGACTAGCGGGGTCCTACGAGCAGTACTTC.

V and J are TRBV24-1 and TRBJ1-2; TRBD1 is a possible D gene (6 bases). Deletions cut 7 bases from V and 0 bases from J, with 11 bases between. CDR1 is KGHDR and CDR2 is SFDVKD in the germline V gene. The CDR3 contains 14 residues. CDR3 nucleotide sequence: TGTGCCACCAGGGGGGCCCGAGCTAACTATGGCTACACCTTC. Amino acids: CATRGARANYGYTF.

This clonotype is a singleton in its sample. This chain uses TRBV5-4 with TRBJ2-3; 12 bases match TRBD2. The junction had 6 bases not matched to a gene; V was cut back by 4 bases and J by 3 bases. The CDR3 is made up of 16 amino acids. Germline values: CDR1 SGHNT, CDR2 YYREEE (reference sequence). The CDR3 spells CASSPKLAGGTDTQYF. CDR3 sequence (DNA): TGTGCCAGCAGCCCAAAGCTAGCGGGGGGGACAGATACGCAGTATTTT. The complete variable domain, with remaining parts taken from reference TRBV5-4 and TRBJ2-3, reads ETGVTQSPTHLIKTRGQQVTLRCSSQSGHNTVSWYQQALGQGPQFIFQYYREEENGRGNFPPRFSGLQFPNYSSELNVNALELDDSALYLCASSPKLAGGTDTQYFGPGTRLTVL.

The rearrangement uses TRBV5-4 and TRBJ2-1; D is unclear. In germline, CDR1 is SGHNT, CDR2 YYREEE (reference sequence). Trimming shortened V by 0 bases and J by 1 base, and 8 bases separated the two germline ends. CDR3 length equals 15 residues. CDR3 bases: TGTGCCAGCAGCTTGGAAACACCTTCCTACAATGAGCAGTTCTTC. This codes for CASSLETPSYNEQFF.

V is TRBV11-3 and J is TRBJ1-5; perhaps TRBD1 as D (5 bases). With 6 bases removed from V and 3 bases from J, the gap between germline ends came to 15 bases. The CDR3 extends over 15 amino acids. Per the germline V gene, CDR1 is SGHNT and CDR2 is YENEEA. The CDR3 region is CASSRDAGINQPQHF. CDR3 sequence (DNA): TGTGCCAGCAGTAGGGACGCCGGGATCAATCAGCCCCAGCATTTT.

The chain is built from TRBV6-1 and TRBJ2-7, with 9 positions matching TRBD1. The CDR3 is 15 residues long. The trim removed 11 bases at V and 2 bases at J, leaving 13 bases unmatched. CDR1 is MNHNS and CDR2 is SASEGT in the germline V gene. The CDR3 nucleotides read TGTGCCGGTTCCACGCGACAGGGGGACCCCTACGAGCAGTACTTC. This codes for CAGSTRQGDPYEQYF.

The chain recombines TRBV6-1 with TRBJ2-3; D not certain. Trimming took 6 bases from V and 4 from J, leaving 8 bases between them. The CDR3 has 12 amino acids. Germline V gene lookup returns CDR1 MNHNS and CDR2 SASEGT. The CDR3 region is CASRAGPDTQYF. DNA of the CDR3: TGTGCCAGCAGAGCCGGGCCAGATACGCAGTATTTT.

This clonotype was counted a few times. This sequence joins TRBV6-1 and TRBJ1-6, with no clear D. Germline-derived CDR1 and CDR2 are MNHNS and SASEGT. CDR3 length equals 17 residues. Trimming pared 3 bases from V and 3 bases from J, leaving 15 bases between. The CDR3, as DNA: TGTGCCAGCAGTGACGACGAGTTAAGGCTCTATAATTCACCCCTCCACTTT. Amino acid sequence: CASSDDELRLYNSPLHF.

The V call is TRBV6-1, the J call TRBJ2-5; TRBD2 agrees at 11 bases. Trimming cost V 8 bases and J 5 bases; bases outside gene matches: 13. This CDR3 is built from 16 residues. CDR1 and CDR2 (germline): MNHNS, SASEGT. The CDR3 DNA follows: TGTGCCAGCCGAGGTAGCGGGGGGGCGATAATTGAGACCCAGTACTTC. This translates into CASRGSGGAIIETQYF.

The genes are TRBV20-1 and TRBJ1-4, with D possibly being TRBD1 (5 bases). Germline-derived CDR1 and CDR2 are DFQATT and SNEGSKA (reference sequence). With 3 bases removed from V and 5 bases from J, the gap between germline ends came to 13 bases. This CDR3 is 14 amino acids long. The CDR3 bases are TGCAGTGCTAGGTCGGGACGGATAAATGAAAAACTGTTTTTT. Translated: CSARSGRINEKLFF.